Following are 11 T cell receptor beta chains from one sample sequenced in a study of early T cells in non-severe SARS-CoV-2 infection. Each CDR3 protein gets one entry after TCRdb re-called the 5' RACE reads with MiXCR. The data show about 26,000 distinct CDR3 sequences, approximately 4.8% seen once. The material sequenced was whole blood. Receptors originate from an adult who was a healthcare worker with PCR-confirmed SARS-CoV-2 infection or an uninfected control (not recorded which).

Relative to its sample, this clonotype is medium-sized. CDR3 sequence reads: CANRAYEQYF. The CDR3 coding sequence is TGCGCCAACAGGGCCTACGAGCAGTACTTC. The chain links TRBV20-1 to TRBJ2-7; D possibly corresponds to TRBD1 (6 bases). Germline CDR1 DFQATT, CDR2 SNEGSKA (reference sequence). The CDR3 contains 10 residues.

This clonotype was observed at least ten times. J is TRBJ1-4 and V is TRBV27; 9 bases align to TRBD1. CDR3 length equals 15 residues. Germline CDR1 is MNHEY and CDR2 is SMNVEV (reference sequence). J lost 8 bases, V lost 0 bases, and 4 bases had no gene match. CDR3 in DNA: TGTGCCAGCAGTTTATCCGGGACAGGGTTCGAAAAACTGTTTTTT. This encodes CASSLSGTGFEKLFF.

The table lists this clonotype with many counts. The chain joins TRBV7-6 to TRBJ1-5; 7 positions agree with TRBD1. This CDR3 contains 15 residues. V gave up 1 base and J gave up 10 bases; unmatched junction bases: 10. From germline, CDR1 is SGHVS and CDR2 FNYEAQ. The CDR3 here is CASSLGNRGTSPQHF. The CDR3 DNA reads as TGTGCCAGCAGCTTAGGTAACAGGGGAACATCTCCCCAGCATTTT.

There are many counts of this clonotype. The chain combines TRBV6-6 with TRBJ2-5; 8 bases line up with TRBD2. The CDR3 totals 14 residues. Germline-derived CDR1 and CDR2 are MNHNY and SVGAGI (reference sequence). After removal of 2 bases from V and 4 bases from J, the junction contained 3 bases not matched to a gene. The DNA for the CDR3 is TGTGCCAGCAGTTACGGCCTAGCGGGAGAGACCCAGTACTTC. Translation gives CASSYGLAGETQYF.

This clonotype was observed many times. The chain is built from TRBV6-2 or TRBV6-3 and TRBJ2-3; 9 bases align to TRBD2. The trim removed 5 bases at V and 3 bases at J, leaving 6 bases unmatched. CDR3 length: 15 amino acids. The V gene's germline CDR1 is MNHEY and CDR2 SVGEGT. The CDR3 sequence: CASSQAGGFTDTQYF. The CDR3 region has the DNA TGTGCCAGCAGTCAAGCGGGGGGCTTTACAGATACGCAGTATTTT.

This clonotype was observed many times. CDR3 sequence reads: CASSASLGYTF. The CDR3 DNA sequence: TGTGCCAGCAGTGCCTCCCTTGGCTACACCTTC. The rearrangement uses TRBV6-1 and TRBJ1-2; the D is unclear. Trimming cost V 4 bases and J 7 bases, with 7 bases left between them. Germline V CDR1 and CDR2: MNHNS, SASEGT. This CDR3 spans 11 amino acids.

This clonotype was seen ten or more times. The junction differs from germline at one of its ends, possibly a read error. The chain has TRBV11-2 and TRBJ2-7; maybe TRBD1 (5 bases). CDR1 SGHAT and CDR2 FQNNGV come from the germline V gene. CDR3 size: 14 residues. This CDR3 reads CASSVEVQGWEQYF. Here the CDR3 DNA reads TGTGCCAGCAGCGTAGAGGTTCAGGGCTGGGAGCAGTACTTC.

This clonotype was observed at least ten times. CDR3 amino acids: CASSPRVTGELFF. CDR3 nucleotide sequence: TGTGCCAGCAGCCCCAGGGTGACCGGGGAGCTGTTTTTT. The chain links TRBV7-3 to TRBJ2-2; possible D gene TRBD1, 5 bases. The CDR3 covers 13 residues. The V gene lost 5 bases and the J gene lost 5 bases, with 9 bases spanning the gap. Germline V gene lookup returns CDR1 SGHTA and CDR2 FQGTGA.

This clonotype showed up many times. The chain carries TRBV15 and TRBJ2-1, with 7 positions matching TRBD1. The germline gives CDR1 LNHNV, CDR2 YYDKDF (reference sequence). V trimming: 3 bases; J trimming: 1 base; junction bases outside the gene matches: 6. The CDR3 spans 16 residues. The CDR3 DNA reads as TGTGCCACCAGCAGGGGGACAGTCGGGTCCTACAATGAGCAGTTCTTC. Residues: CATSRGTVGSYNEQFF.

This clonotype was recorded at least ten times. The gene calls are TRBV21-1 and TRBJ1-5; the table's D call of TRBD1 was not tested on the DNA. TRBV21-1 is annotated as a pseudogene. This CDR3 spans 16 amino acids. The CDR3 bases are TGTGCCAGCAGCAAAAGGCGCAGGGTTAGCAATCAGCCCCAGCATTTT. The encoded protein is CASSKRRRVSNQPQHF.

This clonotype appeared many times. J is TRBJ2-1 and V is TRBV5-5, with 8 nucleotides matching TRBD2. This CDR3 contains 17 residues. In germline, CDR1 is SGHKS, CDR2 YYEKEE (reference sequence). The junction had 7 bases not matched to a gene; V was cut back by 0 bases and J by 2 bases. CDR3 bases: TGTGCCAGCAGCTTGGCCGGGGGGGCCTTCACCTACAATGAGCAGTTCTTC. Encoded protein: CASSLAGGAFTYNEQFF. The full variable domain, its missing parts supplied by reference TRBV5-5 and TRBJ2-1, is DAGVTQSPTHLIKTRGQQVTLRCSPISGHKSVSWYQQVLGQGPQFIFQYYEKEERGRGNFPDRFSARQFPNYSSELNVNALLLGDSALYLCASSLAGGAFTYNEQFFGPGTRLTVL.